This T cell receptor beta chain is drawn from a study of graft-versus-host responses after intestinal transplantation. Turning to this clone: What it recognizes is unknown.

Clones were sequenced by immunoSEQ multiplex PCR, and TCRdb holds only the in-frame ones, with some missing. The sample includes tens of thousands of clones, around 83% of them seen just once. CDR3 size: 11 residues. Trimming shortened V by 6 bases and J by 5 bases, and 10 bases separated the two germline ends. The germline V gene has CDR1 DFQATT and CDR2 SNEGSKA (reference sequence). Study-wide points: GvH clones were found in recipient marrow; some appeared first in ileum or blood.

The rearrangement links TRBV20-1 to TRBJ2-5; D is ambiguous. The receptor comes from a human donor who received an intestinal transplant. Sequenced material: unstimulated CD8+ T cells sorted from spleen or lymph node cells, taken before intestinal transplant. The CDR3 DNA sequence: TGCAGTGCCACGACCGGGGAGACCCAGTACTTC. Protein product: CSATTGETQYF.